The present entry profiles one T cell receptor (beta chain) with its context. As yet, its antigen is unknown. A junction end diverges from the germline sequence, so it may reflect a read error. Construction of the TCRbeta library involved unique molecular identifiers. In TCRdb, the PCR reads were re-called with MiXCR into one record per CDR3 protein. The sample contains roughly 200,000 distinct CDR3 sequences, under 8.5% of which appear only once. The sample is drawn from a study of T-cell reconstitution after alpha-beta-depleted transplantation in children. Notes on the study in general: The study reportedly traced alpha-beta T cells about two months after transplant to several hundred expanded graft clones. Once a year had passed after transplant, T-cell counts and diversity came mostly from newly produced T cells. Some patients' high day-60 TCRbeta diversity was traced to surviving recipient T cells and thymic progenitors.

The sequence came from a male patient between 2 and 10 years old who had a stem cell transplant for acute myeloid leukemia, so the T cells may come from the graft donor. The sequences come from PBMCs, mostly from graft donor cells, collected 360 days after TCRalphabeta/CD19-depleted stem cell transplant.

CDR3 region: CASSLLLKDEEYF. The CDR3 bases are TGTGCCAGCAGCTTACTTTTGAAGGACGAGGAGTACTTC. The rearrangement joins TRBV11-1 to TRBJ2-7, with D uncertain. Germline CDR1 is SGHAT and CDR2 is FQDESV (reference sequence). The CDR3 consists of 13 residues.